This TCR beta chain was documented in a study of blood T cell repertoires in COVID-19. In the study overall: COVID-19 samples collected from the United States, Italy and Spain covered acute and convalescent phases.

Only in-frame clones appear in the TCRdb table, and some are missing; sequencing was by immunoSEQ multiplex PCR. The repertoire holds 55,000 to 80,000 clones, with around nine tenths as singletons. What was sequenced was peripheral blood. The clonotype originates from a man between 65 and 85 years old with acute or convalescent COVID-19.

The CDR3 DNA sequence: TGCAGCGTTGAAGCTCGGACAGTACAGGCTTTCTTT. Its translation is CSVEARTVQAFF. The chain joins TRBV29-1 to TRBJ1-1; D possibly corresponds to TRBD1 (6 bases). Trimming removed 1 base from V and 11 bases from J, with 14 bases in between. Germline V gene data show CDR1 as SQVTM and CDR2 as ANQGSEA. The CDR3 consists of 12 residues.